The 29 T cell receptor beta chains listed next were all sequenced from one sample in a study of T cells after yellow fever vaccination (dated by TCRdb to between 2018 and 2021). Preparation of the library involved 5' RACE. The sequencing machine was an Illumina NovaSeq 6000. The public reads were run again by TCRdb, first through fastp at Q25 and then through MiXCR, and only productive beta chains were kept. Each record represents a unique CDR3 protein, reported with the most common genes and DNA among its rows. The sample profile shows about 220,000 distinct CDR3 sequences; about 3% of them were found once. The biggest ten clones account for roughly 3% of the sample. The sample's treatment or condition label is to be understood as: live attenuated yellow fever vaccine strain. Sample: CD4+ T cells sorted from PBMCs, taken 10 days after the yellow fever booster vaccination. The receptor set was obtained from a man between 18 and 35 years old who received the YFV17D yellow fever vaccine.

This clonotype was detected a few times. The gene calls are TRBV5-1 and TRBJ1-6; D is ambiguous. V was cut by 2 bases and J by 7 bases, with 10 bases left in between. The CDR3 has 14 amino acids. Germline V gene sequence: CDR1 SGHRS, CDR2 YFSETQ. The CDR3 region has the DNA TGCGCCAGCAGCTTATCGGCCAACAATTCACCCCTCCACTTT. This sequence encodes CASSLSANNSPLHF.

This clonotype was recorded at least ten times. The chain is built from TRBV30 and TRBJ2-7, with D possibly being TRBD2 (6 bases). CDR3 size: 15 residues. Per the germline V gene, CDR1 is GTSNPN and CDR2 is SVGIG (reference sequence). Trimming removed 2 bases at V and 6 bases at J, with 20 bases between. CDR3 in DNA: TGTGCCTGGAGTCCTCCGGGACTTCATACTTCCGAGCAGTACTTC. Residues: CAWSPPGLHTSEQYF.

The chain recombines TRBV12-3 or TRBV12-4 with TRBJ2-5; D is possibly TRBD2 (5 bases). Deletions cut 6 bases from V and 9 bases from J, with 17 bases between. The CDR3 runs 13 residues. For the CDR3, the DNA is TGTGCCAGCAGACTCGGGCCGGAGGTGGCCCAGTACTTC. Encoded protein: CASRLGPEVAQYF.

There are a few counts of this clonotype. This chain joins TRBV28 and TRBJ1-3; 11 bases agree with TRBD1. J gave up 4 bases and V 4 bases, and 18 bases lay outside the gene matches. CDR1 MDHEN and CDR2 SYDVKM come from the germline V gene. The CDR3 is 20 amino acids. This chain's CDR3 is CASSSSDFTGQGGEGNTIYF. The CDR3 nucleotides are TGTGCCAGCAGTTCCTCCGATTTTACGGGACAGGGGGGAGAAGGAAACACCATATATTTT.

This clonotype was observed many times. The chain combines TRBV2 with TRBJ2-5, with a weak D call TRBD2 (5 bases). V was shortened by 6 bases and J by 4 bases, with 12 bases between the two germline ends. The germline gives CDR1 SNHLY, CDR2 FYNNEI. The CDR3 runs to 13 residues. CDR3 sequence reads: CASSLREIETQYF. The DNA of the CDR3 is TGTGCCAGCAGCTTGAGGGAAATAGAGACCCAGTACTTC.

This clonotype came up many times. This rearrangement joins TRBV5-6 to TRBJ2-5; 8 bases are a match to TRBD2. Trimming cost V 1 base and J 4 bases; bases outside gene matches: 9. This CDR3 region has 16 residues. Germline V lookup: CDR1 SGHDT, CDR2 YYEEEE. The CDR3 protein is CASSLRGGGFRETQYF. In nucleotides, the CDR3 is TGTGCCAGCAGCTTGCGTGGCGGGGGGTTTCGAGAGACCCAGTACTTC.

This clonotype was seen repeatedly, ten times or more. This chain links TRBV11-3 with TRBJ2-1; the D is unclear. The CDR3 is made up of 13 amino acids. CDR1 SGHNT and CDR2 YENEEA come from the germline V gene. Trimming left V 1 base short and J 8 bases short, with 9 bases between. The CDR3 DNA follows: TGTGCCAGCAGCTTAGCCCCCACCTATGAGCAGTTCTTC. Residues: CASSLAPTYEQFF.

This clonotype has ten or more counts. The chain employs TRBV24-1 and TRBJ2-2; D may be TRBD1 (5 bases). The ends were cut back, 4 bases at V and 12 bases at J, with 17 bases in the middle. This CDR3 has 14 residues. Germline values: CDR1 KGHDR, CDR2 SFDVKD. The CDR3 spells CATSEDRGTPQLFF. The CDR3 bases are TGTGCCACCAGTGAGGATAGGGGAACACCGCAGCTGTTTTTT.

This chain connects TRBV20-1 to TRBJ2-5; D is ambiguous. In germline, CDR1 is DFQATT, CDR2 SNEGSKA (reference sequence). Trimming cost V 1 base and J 4 bases, with 13 bases left between them. The CDR3 covers 14 residues. The DNA of the CDR3 is TGCAGTGCTAGAGGATTTGTAGAGCGAGAGACCCAGTACTTC. Translation gives CSARGFVERETQYF.

This chain links TRBV27 with TRBJ2-1; D might be TRBD1 (5 bases). Germline CDR1 MNHEY, CDR2 SMNVEV (reference sequence). Trimming took off 2 bases at V and 6 bases at J, with 20 bases between the two ends. The CDR3 consists of 17 residues. The CDR3 DNA reads TGTGCCAGCAGTTTACGACCCCCGGCAGGGTCTGTCAATGAGCAGTTCTTC. Encoded protein: CASSLRPPAGSVNEQFF.

The CDR3 coding sequence is TGTGCCAGCAGGGGGCGGGGTAAAACTGAAGCTTTCTTT. It specifies CASRGRGKTEAFF. The chain combines TRBV2 with TRBJ1-1, with TRBD1 as a possible D gene (5 bases). Per germline, CDR1 SNHLY and CDR2 FYNNEI. V was shortened by 6 bases and J by 5 bases, with 13 bases between the two germline ends. This CDR3 is 13 amino acids long. Based on the CDR3 plus reference TRBV2 and TRBJ1-1, the full variable domain is EPEVTQTPSHQVTQMGQEVILRCVPISNHLYFYWYRQILGQKVEFLVSFYNNEISEKSEIFDDQFSVERPDGSNFTLKIRSTKLEDSAMYFCASRGRGKTEAFFGQGTRLTVV.

The sample holds a few counts of this clonotype. V and J are TRBV20-1 and TRBJ2-1; D assignment may be TRBD1 or TRBD2 (5 bases each). This CDR3 spans 14 amino acids. The V gene lost 0 bases and the J gene lost 5 bases, with 11 bases spanning the gap. The germline V gene has CDR1 DFQATT and CDR2 SNEGSKA (reference sequence). The DNA of the CDR3 is TGCAGTGCTAGAGAATCTGAGGGGCACAATGAGCAGTTCTTC. This sequence encodes CSARESEGHNEQFF.

This clonotype was detected only a few times. This sequence joins TRBV7-2 and TRBJ1-2; TRBD1 aligns across 7 bases. The germline CDR1 and CDR2 sequences are SGHTA and FQGNSA. V shed 3 bases and J 4 bases; nucleotides not matched to a gene: 8. CDR3 size: 15 residues. The CDR3 sequence: CASSLVDRVIYGYTF. In DNA form, the CDR3 reads TGTGCCAGCAGCTTGGTTGACAGGGTGATCTATGGCTACACCTTC.

This clonotype was recorded at least ten times. J is TRBJ2-1 and V is TRBV6-1, with 10 bases that match TRBD1. The germline CDR1 and CDR2 sequences are MNHNS and SASEGT. The CDR3 spans 15 residues. V lost 8 bases, J lost 4 bases, and 8 bases stayed unmatched. The CDR3 DNA sequence: TGTGCCAGCGGCCGACAGGGGGCGAGGTACAATGAGCAGTTCTTC. Its translation is CASGRQGARYNEQFF.

This rearrangement joins TRBV7-2 to TRBJ2-2; D might be TRBD1 or TRBD2, each matching 6 bases. The V end lost 6 bases, the J end lost 7 bases, and 15 bases lay between the germline ends. The germline V gene encodes CDR1 SGHTA and CDR2 FQGNSA. CDR3 length equals 14 residues. For the CDR3, the DNA is TGTGCCAGCAGATCCCCCGGGGGCTACGGGGAGCTGTTTTTT. Translation: CASRSPGGYGELFF.

This clonotype was observed many times. The chain joins TRBV7-2 to TRBJ2-4; 10 nucleotides align to TRBD2. V was clipped by 5 bases and J by 0 bases; unmatched bases: 19. CDR1 is SGHTA and CDR2 is FQGNSA in the germline V gene. This CDR3 spans 21 amino acids. Here the CDR3 DNA reads TGTGCCAGCAGCCCAACGGGAGTACGAGCGGGGGGGCTGGTAGCCAAAAACATTCAGTACTTC. Translation: CASSPTGVRAGGLVAKNIQYF.

At least ten counts were recorded for this clonotype. The chain joins TRBV12-3 or TRBV12-4 to TRBJ1-4, with unresolved D. This CDR3 comprises 17 residues. The V and J ends lost 1 base and 8 bases respectively, with 20 bases between them. As DNA, the CDR3 is TGTGCCAGCAGTTTAGACTTACAAGCGGGCCCGTCCGAAAAACTGTTTTTT. Its protein product is CASSLDLQAGPSEKLFF.

This clonotype was seen repeatedly, ten times or more. This chain links TRBV20-1 with TRBJ1-6, with D uncertain. The V and J ends lost 5 bases and 7 bases respectively, with 15 bases between them. There are 14 residues in the CDR3. From germline, CDR1 is DFQATT and CDR2 SNEGSKA (reference sequence). The CDR3 DNA reads TGCAGTGCTCAACTCGGAGGTCCGAATTCACCCCTCCACTTT. Translation: CSAQLGGPNSPLHF.

This clonotype has a handful of counts. J is TRBJ1-2 and V is TRBV6-2 or TRBV6-3; possibly TRBD1 for D (5 bases). This CDR3 contains 11 residues. Trimming took 6 bases from V and 6 from J, leaving 8 bases between them. From germline, CDR1 is MNHEY and CDR2 SVGEGT. The CDR3 is CASRGEDGYTF. CDR3 bases: TGTGCCAGCAGAGGGGAGGATGGCTACACCTTC.

This clonotype was seen repeatedly, ten times or more. The J gene is TRBJ2-5, the V gene TRBV6-1, with 7 bases fitting TRBD1. Losses at the gene ends were 6 bases for V and 3 bases for J; bases not matched to a gene: 16. Germline V lookup: CDR1 MNHNS, CDR2 SASEGT. There are 17 residues in the CDR3. DNA of the CDR3: TGTGCCAGCAGAGCCATTTTACAGGGGCTTGGGGAAGAGACCCAGTACTTC. Amino acids: CASRAILQGLGEETQYF.

The genes are TRBV27 and TRBJ2-3, with D perhaps TRBD2 (7 bases). Germline V gives CDR1 MNHEY, CDR2 SMNVEV (reference sequence). The CDR3 is 15 amino acids. V shed 6 bases and J shed 9 bases, with 22 bases lying between them. CDR3 sequence (DNA): TGTGCCAGCAGCAACCAAGGACTAGACAGGAGGACGCAGTATTTT. This codes for CASSNQGLDRRTQYF.

This clonotype was observed many times. The DNA for the CDR3 is TGTGCCACCAGGGAGGGGTCGGACGAGCAGTACTTC. The encoded protein is CATREGSDEQYF. This chain joins TRBV19 and TRBJ2-7, with 7 bases lining up with TRBD2. In germline, CDR1 is LNHDA, CDR2 SQIVND (reference sequence). The CDR3 extends over 12 amino acids. V shed 10 bases, J shed 5 bases, and the junction held 8 bases outside the gene matches.

This clonotype was seen many times. In nucleotides, the CDR3 is TGTGCCAGCAGCTTATTACAGACCTCAGACTATGGCTACACCTTC. Its protein is CASSLLQTSDYGYTF. The chain uses TRBV7-8 and TRBJ1-2; D gene uncertain. This CDR3 comprises 15 residues. Trimming shortened V by 2 bases and J by 3 bases, and 13 bases separated the two germline ends. CDR1 and CDR2 (germline): SGHVS, FQNEAQ.

In this sample, this clonotype turned up many times. V and J are TRBV9 and TRBJ2-1, with a possible D match to TRBD2 (5 bases). CDR3 length: 15 amino acids. V was clipped by 4 bases and J by 6 bases, with 17 bases between them. The germline V gene has CDR1 SGDLS and CDR2 YYNGEE. The CDR3 sequence is CASSLGVRMGNEQFF. The CDR3 nucleotides read TGTGCCAGCAGCCTCGGGGTCAGGATGGGCAATGAGCAGTTCTTC.

The chain recombines TRBV20-1 with TRBJ2-3, with 10 bases aligning to TRBD2. The germline gives CDR1 DFQATT, CDR2 SNEGSKA (reference sequence). CDR3 length: 17 amino acids. Trimming removed 3 bases from V and 1 base from J; junction bases left unmatched: 10. CDR3 in amino acids: CSASRGTSGGGTDTQYF. The CDR3 DNA follows: TGCAGTGCTAGTAGAGGTACCAGCGGGGGGGGCACAGATACGCAGTATTTT.

This clonotype was recorded a few times. CDR3 region: CASSPPDRGYYTF. The CDR3 DNA is TGCGCCAGCAGCCCACCGGACAGGGGATATTACACCTTC. V gene TRBV5-1 combines with J gene TRBJ1-2; 9 positions agree with TRBD1. Trimming removed 4 bases from V and 11 bases from J; junction bases left unmatched: 9. There are 13 residues in the CDR3. The germline CDR1 and CDR2 sequences are SGHRS and YFSETQ. The entire variable domain, with the rest obtained from reference TRBV5-1 and TRBJ1-2, is as follows: KAGVTQTPRYLIKTRGQQVTLSCSPISGHRSVSWYQQTPGQGLQFLFEYFSETQRNKGNFPGRFSGRQFSNSRSEMNVSTLELGDSALYLCASSPPDRGYYTFGSGTRLTVV.

Only a few counts were recorded for this clonotype. CDR3 loop: CASSQERGQPQHF. CDR3 coding DNA: TGTGCCAGCAGCCAAGAAAGGGGTCAGCCCCAGCATTTT. The rearrangement uses TRBV3-1 and TRBJ1-5, with a possible D match to TRBD1 (5 bases). The germline V gene encodes CDR1 LGHDT and CDR2 YNNKEL (reference sequence). V was shortened by 0 bases and J by 6 bases, with 6 bases between the two germline ends. This CDR3 contains 13 residues. The whole variable domain, remainder taken from reference TRBV3-1 and TRBJ1-5, is DTAVSQTPKYLVTQMGNDKSIKCEQNLGHDTMYWYKQDSKKFLKIMFSYNNKELIINETVPNRFSPKSPDKAHLNLHINSLELGDSAVYFCASSQERGQPQHFGDGTRLSIL.

This clonotype was counted a few times. V usage is TRBV7-9 and J usage is TRBJ1-1; TRBD1 is a possible D gene (5 bases). Deletions cut 5 bases from V and 10 bases from J, with 20 bases between. This CDR3 has 14 residues. Germline values: CDR1 SEHNR, CDR2 FQNEAQ (reference sequence). CDR3 amino acids: CASSAPTAPTLAFF. The CDR3 DNA reads as TGTGCCAGCAGCGCCCCGACAGCCCCTACCCTAGCTTTCTTT.

This clonotype was picked up a small number of times. The V and J genes are TRBV10-3 and TRBJ1-2, with 10 bases matching TRBD1. Trimming removed 5 bases from V and 2 bases from J; junction bases left unmatched: 2. The CDR3 loop spans 14 amino acids. Germline V gene data show CDR1 as ENHRY and CDR2 as SYGVKD. The CDR3 bases are TGTGCCATCAGTCCGGGACAGGGGAACTATGGCTACACCTTC. It encodes CAISPGQGNYGYTF.